The present TCR beta chain was sequenced within a study of T cell responses to AZD1222 COVID-19 vaccine. The CDR3 is 13 residues long. CDR1 is SGHRS and CDR2 is YFSETQ in the germline V gene. Trimming took off 0 bases at V and 4 bases at J, with 7 bases between the two ends. Concerning this clone: Other nucleotide sequences in the sample specify the same CDR3.

Only in-frame clones appear in the TCRdb table, and some are missing; sequencing was by immunoSEQ multiplex PCR. The table records some 150,000 clones, 80% to 90% of them present only once. The chain recombines TRBV5-1 with TRBJ2-5; D is ambiguous. The origin of this receptor is an adult who received the AZD1222 COVID-19 vaccine. The specimen comprised peripheral blood, sampled 28 days after the second AZD1222 dose. CDR3 DNA sequence: TGCGCCAGCAGCTTGGGGGGATCAGAGACCCAGTACTTC. Translation: CASSLGGSETQYF.